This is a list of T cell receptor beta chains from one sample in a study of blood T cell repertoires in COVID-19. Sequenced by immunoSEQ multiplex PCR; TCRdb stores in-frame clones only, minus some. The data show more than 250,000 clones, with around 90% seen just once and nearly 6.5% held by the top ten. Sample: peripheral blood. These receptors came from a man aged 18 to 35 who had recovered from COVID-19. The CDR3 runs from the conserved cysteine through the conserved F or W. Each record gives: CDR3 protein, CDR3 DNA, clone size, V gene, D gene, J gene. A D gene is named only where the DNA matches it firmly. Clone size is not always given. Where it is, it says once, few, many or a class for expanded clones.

CASSSATQYQETQYF,TGTGCCAGCAGCTCCGCCACCCAGTACCAAGAGACCCAGTACTTC,few,TRBV11-2,.,TRBJ2-5
CASSLDNRAYQPQHF,TGTGCCAGCAGCTTAGATAACAGGGCTTATCAGCCCCAGCATTTT,once,TRBV7-2,.,TRBJ1-5
CASSLREGNTEAFF,TGTGCCAGCAGCCTCAGGGAAGGGAACACTGAAGCTTTCTTT,few,TRBV7-9,.,TRBJ1-1
CASSVEGTGMYEQYF,TGTGCCAGCAGCGTAGAAGGGACAGGGATGTACGAGCAGTACTTC,.,TRBV9,TRBD1,TRBJ2-7
CASSMGQGYTEAFF,TGTGCCAGCAGCATGGGACAGGGGTACACTGAAGCTTTCTTT,.,TRBV7-9,TRBD1,TRBJ1-1
CASSQEGGINSPLHF,TGTGCCAGCAGCCAAGAAGGGGGAATTAATTCACCCCTCCACTTT,.,TRBV4-2,.,TRBJ1-6
CASSIVPGQFYEQYF,TGTGCCAGTAGTATAGTTCCGGGACAGTTCTACGAGCAGTACTTC,once,TRBV19,TRBD1,TRBJ2-7
CASSLGSGSVYEQYF,TGTGCCAGCAGCTTGGGTAGCGGATCTGTCTACGAGCAGTACTTC,.,TRBV7-9,.,TRBJ2-7
CASSPVRGQGETQYF,TGTGCCAGCTCACCCGTCAGGGGCCAGGGGGAGACCCAGTACTTC,.,TRBV18,.,TRBJ2-5
CASSYLGQGNEKLFF,TGCGCCAGCAGCTACTTGGGACAGGGTAATGAAAAACTGTTTTTT,.,TRBV4-3,TRBD1,TRBJ1-4
CASSPDSGLGYTF,TGTGCCAGCAGCCCTGACAGTGGGCTGGGTTACACCTTC,.,TRBV6-2/TRBV6-3,.,TRBJ1-2
CASSATPSWDTEAFF,TGTGCCAGCAGCGCGACACCTTCTTGGGACACTGAAGCTTTCTTT,.,TRBV13,.,TRBJ1-1
CASSLSQGAGNTEAFF,TGCGCCAGCAGCTTATCGCAGGGGGCGGGGAACACTGAAGCTTTCTTT,.,TRBV5-1,TRBD1,TRBJ1-1
CASSLNRPGRRVNTEAFF,TGTGCCAGCAGTCTAAACCGCCCCGGGAGGAGAGTGAACACTGAAGCTTTCTTT,.,TRBV6-6,.,TRBJ1-1
CASSPGLADYEQYF,TGTGCCAGCAGCCCGGGACTAGCGGACTACGAGCAGTACTTC,once,TRBV9,TRBD2,TRBJ2-7
CATSRVLQAEAFF,TGTGCCACCAGCAGAGTGCTGCAGGCTGAAGCTTTCTTT,.,TRBV15,.,TRBJ1-1
CASSLEPGSGYTF,TGTGCCAGCAGCTTAGAACCTGGTAGTGGCTACACCTTC,.,TRBV11-2,.,TRBJ1-2
CASSPFAGISSYNSPLHF,TGTGCCAGCTCCCCTTTTGCCGGGATTAGCTCCTATAATTCACCCCTCCACTTT,.,TRBV18,.,TRBJ1-6
CASSPSSGGAWEQFF,TGTGCCAGCAGCCCAAGTAGCGGGGGGGCCTGGGAGCAGTTCTTC,.,TRBV5-4,TRBD2,TRBJ2-1
CASSMGQGDSPLHF,TGTGCCAGTAGTATGGGGCAGGGGGATTCACCCCTCCACTTT,.,TRBV19,TRBD1,TRBJ1-6
CASSLDGGHSYEQYF,TGTGCCAGCAGTTTAGATGGGGGCCACTCCTACGAGCAGTACTTC,.,TRBV27,.,TRBJ2-7
CASTRTGNTEAFF,TGTGCCAGCACCCGGACAGGGAACACTGAAGCTTTCTTT,few,TRBV12-3/TRBV12-4,TRBD1,TRBJ1-1
CASTISDGGQGARQPQHF,TGTGCCAGCACCATTTCAGATGGGGGGCAGGGGGCCAGGCAGCCCCAGCATTTT,.,TRBV7-9,TRBD1,TRBJ1-5
CASSLRWLGVDEQYF,TGTGCCAGCAGCTTAAGGTGGCTAGGGGTAGACGAGCAGTACTTC,.,TRBV11-2,.,TRBJ2-7
CASSVNGLNTEAFF,TGTGCCAGCAGCGTAAACGGGTTGAACACTGAAGCTTTCTTT,.,TRBV9,.,TRBJ1-1
CASSQDLMGGNTEAFF,TGCGCCAGCAGCCAGGACTTAATGGGTGGGAACACTGAAGCTTTCTTT,.,TRBV4-3,.,TRBJ1-1
CASSARGYSNQPQHF,TGTGCCAGCAGTGCCAGGGGCTATAGCAATCAGCCCCAGCATTTT,.,TRBV27,.,TRBJ1-5